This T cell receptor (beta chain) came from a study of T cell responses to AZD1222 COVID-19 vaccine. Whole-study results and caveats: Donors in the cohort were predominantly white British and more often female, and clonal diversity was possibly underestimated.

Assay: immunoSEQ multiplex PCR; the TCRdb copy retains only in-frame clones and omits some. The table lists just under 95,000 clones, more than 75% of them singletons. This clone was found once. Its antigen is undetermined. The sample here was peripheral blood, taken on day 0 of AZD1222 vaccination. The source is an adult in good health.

The CDR3 DNA reads as TGTGCCAGCAGCCTTACTAGCGCCTCCTCCTACGAGCAGTACTTC. Translated, it gives CASSLTSASSYEQYF. The chain has TRBV3-1 (or the pseudogene TRBV3-2) and TRBJ2-7, with TRBD2 matching over 7 bases. The ends lost 4 bases at V and 0 bases at J; junction bases unmatched: 6. Germline V lookup: CDR1 LGHDT, CDR2 YNNKEL (reference sequence). This CDR3 comprises 15 residues.